Presented here are 9 T cell receptor beta chains from one specimen sequenced in a study of cytomegalovirus exposure and HLA in healthy donors. This PCR relied on a set of 60 Vbeta primers and 13 Jbeta primers. Profiled with immunoSEQ multiplex PCR; TCRdb holds only in-frame clones, not every one. The table lists about 180,000 clones, 60% to 80% of them singletons. The specimen sequenced was PBMCs. Receptors were obtained from a woman aged 45-65 years in good health and CMV-seropositive.

In its sample, this clone was seen a few times. The rearrangement links TRBV2 to TRBJ1-6, with TRBD1 matching over 9 bases. The CDR3 loop spans 13 amino acids. Germline V CDR1 and CDR2: SNHLY, FYNNEI. Unmatched junction bases numbered 2, after V lost 7 bases and J lost 7 bases. CDR3 protein: CASTGQGNSPLHF. The CDR3 DNA sequence: TGTGCCAGCACTGGACAGGGGAATTCACCCCTCCACTTT.

The rearrangement uses TRBV7-9 and TRBJ1-4; D unclear. Trimming stripped 2 bases from V and 8 bases from J, with 12 bases between. CDR3 length: 14 residues. Germline CDR1 reads SEHNR; CDR2 reads FQNEAQ (reference sequence). CDR3 sequence: CASSLSTQREKLFF. DNA of the CDR3: TGTGCCAGCAGCTTAAGTACACAAAGAGAAAAACTGTTTTTT.

The chain is built from TRBV5-1 and TRBJ2-3; TRBD1 matches at 8 bases. J gave up 4 bases and V 4 bases, and 5 bases lay outside the gene matches. The CDR3 length is 14 residues. Germline V CDR1 and CDR2: SGHRS, YFSETQ. DNA of the CDR3: TGCGCCAGCAGCCCCGGGACAGGTGCAGATACGCAGTATTTT. It specifies CASSPGTGADTQYF.

V usage is TRBV7-9 and J usage is TRBJ2-3; 7 bases are shared with TRBD1. Germline trimming cut 11 bases from V and 1 base from J; bases unmatched to any gene: 6. The germline V gene has CDR1 SEHNR and CDR2 FQNEAQ (reference sequence). The CDR3 extends over 13 amino acids. CDR3 sequence reads: CAGGQAGTDTQYF. The CDR3 bases are TGTGCCGGAGGACAGGCCGGCACAGATACGCAGTATTTT.

The genes are TRBV5-1 and TRBJ2-3; D is possibly TRBD1 (6 bases). V was shortened by 7 bases and J by 1 base, with 7 bases between the two germline ends. The CDR3 totals 12 residues. Germline V gene data show CDR1 as SGHRS and CDR2 as YFSETQ. CDR3 coding DNA: TGCGCCAGCTCAGGGGGCACAGATACGCAGTATTTT. It translates to CASSGGTDTQYF.

The CDR3 nucleotides read TGTGCCAGCAGTTTGTCGGGACAGGGTTTCGGCAATCAGCCCCAGCATTTT. Encoded protein: CASSLSGQGFGNQPQHF. The rearrangement uses TRBV27 and TRBJ1-5, with 9 bases lining up with TRBD1. The CDR3 is made up of 17 amino acids. V dropped 3 bases and J dropped 2; count of bases not matched to a gene: 8. In germline, CDR1 is MNHEY, CDR2 SMNVEV (reference sequence).

The chain joins TRBV5-6 to TRBJ1-6; 8 bases align to TRBD1. The V gene's germline CDR1 is SGHDT and CDR2 YYEEEE. V lost 4 bases to trimming and J lost 1 base; unmatched junction nucleotides: 4. This CDR3 has 16 residues. The chain's CDR3 is CASSPGGSSYNSPLHF. CDR3 bases: TGTGCCAGCAGCCCAGGGGGCTCATCCTATAATTCACCCCTCCACTTT.

The V gene is TRBV6-5, the J gene TRBJ2-3; 9 bases map to TRBD1. V was clipped by 6 bases and J by 3 bases; unmatched bases: 7. The CDR3 runs 15 residues. Germline loops: CDR1 MNHEY, CDR2 SVGAGI. CDR3 nucleotide sequence: TGTGCCAGCAGGGAACGGACAGGGGAGACAGATACGCAGTATTTT. This sequence encodes CASRERTGETDTQYF.

The gene calls are TRBV6-6 and TRBJ1-2, with D perhaps matching TRBD1 (5 bases). Trimming stripped 0 bases from V and 7 bases from J, with 9 bases between. Germline CDR1 and CDR2: MNHNY and SVGAGI (reference sequence). The CDR3 contains 13 residues. CDR3 sequence reads: CASSYSPGGGYTF. The CDR3 DNA sequence: TGTGCCAGCAGTTACTCCCCCGGGGGTGGCTACACCTTC.